What follows are 30 T cell receptor beta chains derived from one specimen sequenced in a study of blood T cell repertoires in COVID-19. Here immunoSEQ multiplex PCR was the method, and the copy in TCRdb shows in-frame clones only, minus some. The sample shows 250,000 to 350,000 clones, less than 85% of them seen only once. Sequencing used peripheral blood. These receptors all stem from a human donor with COVID-19, enrolled during active disease. The donor label of this sample is uncertain.

This clone appeared a single time. The chain's CDR3 is CASSATEKQYF. Here the CDR3 DNA reads TGTGCCAGCAGCGCCACAGAAAAGCAGTACTTC. The V gene is TRBV5-5, the J gene TRBJ2-7, with unresolved D. The CDR3 has 11 residues. V shed 4 bases and J shed 8 bases, with 10 bases lying between them. The germline V gene encodes CDR1 SGHKS and CDR2 YYEKEE (reference sequence).

This rearrangement joins TRBV30 to TRBJ1-6; D might be TRBD1 (5 bases). V lost 4 bases, J lost 8 bases, and 12 bases lay in between. The germline CDR1 and CDR2 sequences are GTSNPN and SVGIG (reference sequence). The CDR3 consists of 13 residues. The CDR3 sequence is CAWTTGFDSPLHF. The CDR3 bases are TGTGCCTGGACAACAGGTTTTGATTCACCCCTCCACTTT.

The J gene is TRBJ2-3, the V gene TRBV5-1, with 7 bases aligning to TRBD2. Germline CDR1 SGHRS, CDR2 YFSETQ. This CDR3 has 13 residues. V was clipped by 4 bases and J by 4 bases; unmatched bases: 3. The CDR3 DNA reads TGCGCCAGCAGCGTTCGGGGGGCAGATACGCAGTATTTT. This encodes CASSVRGADTQYF.

This clone was counted only a few times. This chain joins TRBV2 and TRBJ2-3, with a tentative D call TRBD1 (5 bases). CDR3 size: 15 residues. CDR1 and CDR2 from the germline V gene are SNHLY and FYNNEI. Trimming pared 5 bases from V and 3 bases from J, leaving 15 bases between. CDR3 protein: CASSRSAAGTDTQYF. Here the CDR3 DNA reads TGTGCCAGCAGTCGGAGCGCCGCAGGGACAGATACGCAGTATTTT.

The chain has TRBV15 and TRBJ2-1; D might be TRBD1 (6 bases). The V gene lost 5 bases and the J gene lost 6 bases, with 17 bases spanning the gap. This CDR3 has 15 amino acids. CDR1 and CDR2 from the germline V gene are LNHNV and YYDKDF (reference sequence). CDR3 DNA sequence: TGTGCCACCAGCGTGCTTACACAGGGTTTCAATGAGCAGTTCTTC. It yields the protein CATSVLTQGFNEQFF.

The V gene is TRBV19, the J gene TRBJ2-5; 8 nucleotides agree with TRBD1. Germline CDR1 LNHDA, CDR2 SQIVND (reference sequence). V shed 4 bases, J shed 5 bases, and the junction held 6 bases outside the gene matches. The CDR3 runs to 14 residues. The CDR3 sequence: CASSRTGSGETQYF. In DNA form, the CDR3 reads TGTGCCAGTAGTAGGACAGGGTCTGGGGAGACCCAGTACTTC.

The V gene is TRBV30, the J gene TRBJ1-2; TRBD1 aligns across 8 bases. Germline V CDR1 and CDR2: GTSNPN, SVGIG (reference sequence). There are 16 residues in the CDR3. The V and J ends lost 0 bases and 4 bases, in that order; junction bases with no gene match: 10. The chain's CDR3 is CAWSVSIWTGIYGYTF. The CDR3 DNA reads as TGTGCCTGGAGTGTAAGCATATGGACAGGGATCTATGGCTACACCTTC.

The genes are TRBV6-5 and TRBJ1-6; D is unclear. V lost 5 bases, J lost 9 bases, and 17 bases lay in between. Germline V gene sequence: CDR1 MNHEY, CDR2 SVGAGI. This CDR3 is built from 15 residues. The CDR3 DNA sequence: TGTGCCAGCAGTCCGAGGGCTAGCAGCGTTTCACCCCTCCACTTT. Translating gives CASSPRASSVSPLHF.

J is TRBJ1-1 and V is TRBV24-1; tentatively, D is TRBD1 (6 bases). Germline V gene sequence: CDR1 KGHDR, CDR2 SFDVKD. The CDR3 loop spans 17 amino acids. V lost 1 base and J 4 bases, leaving 18 bases between the germline ends. The CDR3 nucleotides are TGTGCCACCAGTGATTTAAATTCCACGGGAGGGGGCACTGAAGCTTTCTTT. Encoded protein: CATSDLNSTGGGTEAFF.

DNA of the CDR3: TGTGCCAGCAGTGTTGGCCTCACAGATACGCAGTATTTT. It specifies CASSVGLTDTQYF. V and J are TRBV7-3 and TRBJ2-3; no firm D call. The germline CDR1 and CDR2 sequences are SGHTA and FQGTGA. Deletions cut 6 bases from V and 2 bases from J, with 9 bases between. The CDR3 loop spans 13 amino acids.

This clone has a handful of counts. J is TRBJ1-2 and V is TRBV7-2; D is unclear. V was clipped by 3 bases and J by 2 bases, with 7 bases between them. CDR1 SGHTA and CDR2 FQGNSA come from the germline V gene. The CDR3 extends over 13 amino acids. The CDR3 spells CASSFLQNYGYTF. In DNA form, the CDR3 reads TGTGCCAGCAGCTTTTTGCAGAACTATGGCTACACCTTC.

The chain has TRBV15 and TRBJ2-3; D perhaps matches TRBD2 (6 bases). Trimming cost V 3 bases and J 1 base, with 11 bases left between them. Looked up from germline, CDR1 is LNHNV and CDR2 is YYDKDF (reference sequence). The CDR3 is 15 amino acids. The CDR3 DNA reads as TGTGCCACCAGCAGCGACGCGGGACGCACAGATACGCAGTATTTT. As protein: CATSSDAGRTDTQYF.

The chain combines TRBV5-8 with TRBJ2-7, with 9 bases that match TRBD1. V lost 5 bases, J lost 4 bases, and 10 bases stayed unmatched. The CDR3 runs to 15 residues. Per the germline V gene, CDR1 is SGHTS and CDR2 is YDEGEE. As DNA, the CDR3 is TGTGCCAGCAGGAGTACAGGGGGCGATCGGTACGAGCAGTACTTC. Its protein product is CASRSTGGDRYEQYF.

The rearrangement joins TRBV19 to TRBJ1-1; no clear D gene. Trimming pared 10 bases from V and 0 bases from J, leaving 18 bases between. Germline V gives CDR1 LNHDA, CDR2 SQIVND (reference sequence). The CDR3 totals 15 residues. The CDR3 here is CATRREPAMNTEAFF. The CDR3 DNA sequence: TGTGCCACCCGCCGGGAGCCAGCCATGAACACTGAAGCTTTCTTT.

The chain carries TRBV28 and TRBJ2-3; 7 bases map to TRBD2. In germline, CDR1 is MDHEN, CDR2 SYDVKM. CDR3 length: 17 residues. J gave up 1 base and V 3 bases, and 10 bases lay outside the gene matches. The CDR3 reads CASSLGRRELRTDTQYF. Written as DNA, the CDR3 is TGTGCCAGCAGTTTGGGAAGGCGGGAGCTTCGCACAGATACGCAGTATTTT.

The chain links TRBV28 to TRBJ2-7; D perhaps matches TRBD2 (6 bases). Looked up from germline, CDR1 is MDHEN and CDR2 is SYDVKM. Trimming stripped 7 bases from V and 0 bases from J, with 19 bases between. This CDR3 spans 16 amino acids. CDR3 DNA sequence: TGTGCCAGCACCTCCCCCCTAGGGCGGGACTCCTACGAGCAGTACTTC. It yields the protein CASTSPLGRDSYEQYF.

The chain carries TRBV24-1 and TRBJ2-1, with 12 nucleotides matching TRBD2. The CDR3 consists of 16 residues. Per the germline V gene, CDR1 is KGHDR and CDR2 is SFDVKD. The V segment lost 1 base and the J segment 9 bases; nucleotides outside the gene matches: 6. The CDR3 spells CATSDLRASGRAEQFF. CDR3 nucleotides: TGTGCCACCAGTGATTTAAGGGCTAGCGGGAGGGCTGAGCAGTTCTTC.

The chain joins TRBV7-9 to TRBJ2-3; TRBD2 might be the D (5 bases). Trimming took off 5 bases at V and 0 bases at J, with 12 bases between the two ends. The germline V gene has CDR1 SEHNR and CDR2 FQNEAQ (reference sequence). The CDR3 has 15 amino acids. CDR3 nucleotide sequence: TGTGCCAGCAGCCCGACTAAGCGGAGCACAGATACGCAGTATTTT. Translation gives CASSPTKRSTDTQYF.

The chain uses TRBV5-1 and TRBJ2-3; 7 bases align to TRBD2. The CDR3 consists of 14 residues. Germline V gene sequence: CDR1 SGHRS, CDR2 YFSETQ. V was clipped by 4 bases and J by 13 bases; unmatched bases: 15. The CDR3 DNA sequence: TGCGCCAGCAGCCCCAAACTGGCGGGAGCCCAGGAGTATTTT. Amino acids: CASSPKLAGAQEYF.

V is TRBV10-3 and J is TRBJ2-1, with 9 nucleotides matching TRBD2. CDR3 length equals 18 residues. J was trimmed by 4 bases and V by 0 bases; bases with no gene match: 10. The germline CDR1 and CDR2 sequences are ENHRY and SYGVKD. The CDR3 sequence: CAISESKGGGRGYNEQFF. CDR3 nucleotide sequence: TGTGCCATCAGTGAGTCGAAGGGAGGCGGGAGGGGGTACAATGAGCAGTTCTTC.

The chain has TRBV6-6 and TRBJ1-6; TRBD1 matches 8 bases. The CDR3 runs to 14 residues. J was trimmed by 8 bases and V by 8 bases; bases with no gene match: 8. Germline V gene sequence: CDR1 MNHNY, CDR2 SVGAGI (reference sequence). The CDR3 here is CASRPTGEYSPLHF. The CDR3 DNA sequence: TGTGCCAGCCGGCCGACAGGGGAGTATTCACCCCTCCACTTT.

The rearrangement links TRBV28 to TRBJ1-1; 9 positions agree with TRBD1. In germline, CDR1 is MDHEN, CDR2 SYDVKM. Trimming at V came to 6 bases and at J to 3 bases, leaving 8 bases not matched to a gene. The CDR3 sequence is 15 residues long. The CDR3 DNA reads TGTGCCAGCAGCTTGGGGGACAGGGTACACACTGAAGCTTTCTTT. It translates to CASSLGDRVHTEAFF. Supplemented by reference TRBV28 and TRBJ1-1, the full variable domain reads DVKVTQSSRYLVKRTGEKVFLECVQDMDHENMFWYRQDPGLGLRLIYFSYDVKMKEKGDIPEGYSVSREKKERFSLILESASTNQTSMYLCASSLGDRVHTEAFFGQGTRLTVV.

This clone turned up a few times. V and J are TRBV7-9 and TRBJ1-5; D is ambiguous. This CDR3 is 13 amino acids long. Germline CDR1 SEHNR, CDR2 FQNEAQ (reference sequence). The germline V and J ends were trimmed by 0 bases and 6 bases, with 6 bases remaining between them. CDR3 region: CASSLAAGQPQHF. The CDR3 DNA reads as TGTGCCAGCAGCTTAGCGGCGGGTCAGCCCCAGCATTTT.

CDR3 in amino acids: CASSLSAGVYNEQFF. CDR3 in DNA: TGTGCCAGCAGCTTATCGGCAGGGGTCTACAATGAGCAGTTCTTC. V and J are TRBV7-6 and TRBJ2-1; tentatively, D is TRBD1 (6 bases). The CDR3 consists of 15 residues. The ends were cut back, 2 bases at V and 3 bases at J, with 11 bases in the middle. The germline gives CDR1 SGHVS, CDR2 FNYEAQ.

The chain joins TRBV20-1 to TRBJ2-7; 8 nucleotides align to TRBD2. The CDR3 consists of 15 residues. CDR1 and CDR2 (germline): DFQATT, SNEGSKA (reference sequence). Trimming took 3 bases from V and 1 from J; bases not matched to a gene: 8. CDR3 nucleotides: TGCAGTGCTAGTGGAGGTCTAGCGGGTTCCTACGAGCAGTACTTC. Its translation: CSASGGLAGSYEQYF.

The chain employs TRBV23-1 and TRBJ1-2; 8 positions agree with TRBD1. TRBV23-1 is an open reading frame, and its role is uncertain. The CDR3 runs 15 residues. The V and J ends lost 7 bases and 3 bases, in that order; junction bases with no gene match: 10. CDR3 sequence reads: CASKRTGHPDYGYTF. In DNA, the CDR3 is TGCGCCAGCAAACGGACAGGGCATCCGGACTATGGCTACACCTTC.

This clone occurred once. The chain recombines TRBV7-3 with TRBJ1-1, with D uncertain. The CDR3 runs to 13 residues. Germline-derived CDR1 and CDR2 are SGHTA and FQGTGA. Trimming took off 3 bases at V and 3 bases at J, with 8 bases between the two ends. The CDR3 DNA is TGTGCCAGCAGCTTCTTAGTCTACACTGAAGCTTTCTTT. As protein: CASSFLVYTEAFF.

The chain recombines TRBV18 with TRBJ2-2, with TRBD1 identical over 12 bases. Germline loops: CDR1 KGHSH, CDR2 LQKENI. The CDR3 length is 17 residues. With 3 bases clipped from V and 4 bases from J, the junction kept 6 bases outside the gene matches. The CDR3 region is CASSPFMGQGATGELFF. CDR3 sequence (DNA): TGTGCCAGCTCACCTTTCATGGGACAGGGGGCCACCGGGGAGCTGTTTTTT.

Worth noting for this clone: Distinct nucleotide sequences in the sample also encode this CDR3. The rearrangement uses TRBV11-1 and TRBJ2-7; TRBD2 matches 7 bases. Germline V gives CDR1 SGHAT, CDR2 FQDESV (reference sequence). The V gene end was trimmed by 2 bases and the J gene end by 2 bases; junction bases not matched to a gene: 3. The CDR3 has 14 residues. CDR3 sequence: CASSLTGGTYEQYF. In nucleotides, the CDR3 is TGTGCCAGCAGCTTAACGGGAGGTACCTACGAGCAGTACTTC.

The chain's CDR3 is CASSQRVSSYGYTF. The CDR3 coding sequence is TGCGCCAGCAGCCAGAGGGTCAGCTCGTATGGCTACACCTTC. V and J are TRBV4-3 and TRBJ1-2; D gene ambiguous. Germline V gene sequence: CDR1 LGHNA, CDR2 YSLEER. CDR3 length equals 14 residues. Trimming cost V 3 bases and J 5 bases, with 13 bases left between them.